This T cell receptor beta chain was identified during a study of cytomegalovirus exposure and HLA in healthy donors (TCRdb year 2017). With regard to the full study: An earlier analysis of approximately 640 of the donors reported roughly 270 Gb of sequence data and 120 million or so unique TCR beta sequences from about 200 million T cells. About 280 gigabases of sequencing data and around 80 million unique TCR sequences made up an early release that covered 640 HLA-typed donors. Of the roughly 400 genotyped donors, approximately 80% fell in the genetic ancestry cluster associated with self-reported Caucasian donors. The aim of the study was to test whether cataloging public T cell receptors could identify signatures of past pathogen exposure. The study used immunosequencing to profile the T cell repertoires of 670 or so subjects and linked those repertoires to cytomegalovirus serostatus. In addition to the first cohort of 500 to 850 subjects, a separate validation cohort of 130 or so different subjects was used. To predict cytomegalovirus infection status, the study brought together high-throughput TCR immunosequencing, statistical association of individual TCRs with disease status, and machine learning. A later analysis re-analyzed previously published TCR beta repertoires from 500 to 700 donors and added high-resolution HLA genotyping to study TCR occurrence patterns. The later analysis used no new phenotypic data to find candidate immune exposures, relying instead on TCR beta sequences and their occurrence across donors. An earlier analysis of 587 of the donors used high-throughput TCR beta sequencing to judge whether each TCR beta V gene segment behaved as functional or pseudogenic. Donor age, sex, ethnicity and CMV serostatus were compiled together with the repertoire data. A later genetic analysis took genome-wide SNP genotypes for about three fifths of the 666 donors and used that subset as a discovery cohort. All discovery cohort repertoires had been generated using a single sequencing platform. Both class I and class II loci were covered by HLA typing, at four-digit resolution. Typing coverage varied by locus: 629-630 donors for A, B, C, DRB1 and DQB1; approximately 500 for DQA1; approximately 570 for DPA1; 450 to 480 for DPB1. About 5 DR-DQ haplotypes were handled as single units for association and clustering, since linkage in the cohort was strong. Among 300 to 500 genotyped donors of the cohort, an average of roughly 230,000 unique TCR beta nucleotide sequences was sequenced per donor, of which roughly 17% were non-productive.

General conclusions and limits of the study: In this cohort, only TCR beta chains were sequenced, and detectable features were limited by the absence of alpha or paired-chain data. In a later analysis, 15,000 to 20,000 TCR beta sequences were associated with specific HLA alleles at a false discovery rate of 0.05. Three of the identified cytomegalovirus-associated TCR beta chains were confirmed in vitro to be specific for cytomegalovirus antigens. Some IMGT-functional V segments, including TRBV6-2 and TRBV6-3, could not be distinguished by the 87-base-pair reads and were therefore excluded. The sequencing pipeline was judged likely to have produced a cluster of highly shared sequence variants as a technical artifact. A further reported finding was that TCR beta sequences accurately predicted the HLA-A and HLA-B alleles for most subjects in the first cohort. Because some donors lacked HLA typing at each locus, the association tests relied only on the typed subset. Sequencing depth was assumed to be roughly uniform across donors in the presence/absence analyses, though that assumption may not hold. An association between a missense DCLRE1C variant and V-gene and J-gene trimming of TCR beta chains was found in a later genetic analysis and replicated in an independent cohort. Strong co-occurrence of HLA alleles, especially DR and DQ, made assigning TCR associations to individual alleles difficult. The authors suggested that the approach could potentially be generalized to other disease states and immunological phenotypes. A later analysis found that TCR association rates varied across HLA loci, with DRB1 alleles showing the most associated TCRs and HLA-C alleles the fewest. An earlier analysis of approximately 530 of the donors showed that most TCR beta V segments appeared in productive rearrangements either about 90% or about 30% of the time, which broadly matched IMGT annotations. In a later genetic analysis, fewer N-insertions in productive TCRs were reported among donors in an Asian-associated ancestry cluster than the roughly 700-donor mean. Seventeen rarely observed V segments, including chromosome 9 orphons, were excluded from the earlier analysis of approximately 500 of the donors because counts were too low. Linkage disequilibrium might explain the correlated functional status among segregating V segments, but an unknown experimental factor could not be excluded. The classifier was reported to diagnose cytomegalovirus status with high specificity and sensitivity in both the original cohort and the validation cohort. Immune exposure information for the cohort was limited to CMV serostatus. According to a later analysis, parvovirus B19, influenza, CMV and Epstein-Barr virus appeared linked to several top co-occurrence clusters. Most CMV-associated TCR beta chains appeared to be HLA-restricted in a later analysis, and the HLA associations seemed to be driven largely by CMV exposure. A later analysis found that HLA-associated TCR beta chains were more clonally expanded and had lower generation probabilities than equally common non-associated chains. The study listed 150 to 200 TCR beta chains as associated with cytomegalovirus. Most TCR sequences were observed very rarely across donors, whereas some public TCRs were present in many individuals.

Taken from cysteine to phenylalanine, the CDR3 has 15 residues. Only the CDR3 DNA stays, 45 bases, in frame from base 1. V and J are truncated by 0 bases and 4 bases respectively, leaving an intervening sequence of 7 bases. CDR1 and CDR2, per the germline V gene, are LGHNA and YSLEER. The library was built by means of the immunoSEQ multiplex PCR assay. A mixture of 60 forward primers for TCR Vbeta segments and 13 reverse primers for TCR Jbeta segments was used in the multiplex PCR. The CDR3 region of rearranged TCR beta genes was amplified from genomic DNA by a multiplex PCR assay. On the Illumina HiSeq System, the amplified TCR beta libraries were sequenced as 87-base-pair reads. Turning to the authors' computational methods: In a later analysis, tens of millions of unique TCR beta chains were counted across the 650 to 700 repertoires, and roughly 11 million of these chains were shared by at least two donors. To remove PCR and sequencing errors, raw reads were error-corrected and collapsed into unique sequences using a nearest-neighbor algorithm that merged closely related sequences. V, D and J gene segments were assigned by aligning CDR3 sequences to IMGT reference sequences. For a sequence to be retained, at least a six-nucleotide match to both a V gene segment and a J gene segment was required. A rearrangement counted as productive if the CDR3 had no stop codons and remained in frame with V and J, and every other rearrangement counted as non-productive. CDR3 was defined by IMGT convention, running from the second conserved V-encoded cysteine to the conserved J-encoded phenylalanine. The earlier analysis of 587 of the donors excluded any sequence lacking an unambiguous match to a single V gene segment. In an earlier analysis of several hundred of the donors, V segments were called functional above 56.7% productive rearrangements and were called segregating when the between-donor standard deviation exceeded 5%. A statistical classification framework was developed to diagnose cytomegalovirus status using the catalog of TCR beta chain sequences. In a later analysis, TCR nucleotide sequences were compared against IMGT/GENE-DB human TR gene sequences so that V and J genes could be assigned. The TCRdist pipeline was used in a later analysis to assign CDR3 sequences and most-parsimonious VDJ recombination scenarios. A later analysis defined each TCR beta chain by its CDR3 amino acid sequence plus V-gene family, and excluded reads lacking a unique V-gene family. To address suspected cross-contamination and a sequencing artifact, a later analysis removed 450 to 700 highly shared, low-generation-probability nucleotide sequences. A later analysis calculated a clonal expansion index for each public chain from normalized within-repertoire ranks of inferred template counts. A later analysis computed generation probabilities with a VDJ recombination model fitted to out-of-frame rearrangements, and checked the results against IGoR. In a later analysis, TCR-TCR, TCR-HLA and TCR-CMV co-occurrence was scored with hypergeometric tests, and a repertoire-size bias correction was applied to TCR pairs. False discovery rates were estimated in a later analysis by permuting HLA or CMV assignments 20 times. A later analysis grouped co-occurring TCRs with DBSCAN, adding TCRdist sequence similarity when clustering within HLA-allele-positive subsets. For co-occurrence clustering, repertoires with fewer than 30,000 or more than 120,000 public chains were excluded, along with 5 or 6 repertoires with anomalous nucleotide sharing. TCRdb took this table from immuneACCESS and kept in-frame rearrangements with V and J called. Such tables lack part of the clones; where checked against another copy, unresolved V genes explain under half of the gap, and the rest is unexplained. Clone size and V and J calls were adopted from that table, with D and trimming inferred from the DNA. The sample table shows about 140,000 clones, and around 59% are seen once. The leading ten clones occupy roughly 1.9% of the sample.

The cohort was made up of 650 to 700 healthy bone marrow donors. At the time of sampling, every cohort member was nominally healthy, though immune exposures that went unrecorded were likely present. The donor was CMV seronegative and belonged to the group of 352 seronegative cohort members. Each donor provided a peripheral blood sample, and peripheral blood mononuclear cells were used for TCR beta sequencing. The Qiagen DNeasy Blood Extraction Kit was used to extract genomic DNA from the blood cell samples. As concerns this clone: Its cognate antigen has yet to be identified. No base qualities exist here, and no much larger clone lies one base off it.

This chain joins TRBV4-3 to TRBJ2-6; the D gene is unclear. The receptor comes from a male donor in good health and CMV-seronegative. The sample taken for sequencing was PBMCs. In nucleotides, the sequence is TGCGCCAGCAGCCAAGATGAGAAAGGGGCCAACGTCCTGACTTTC. Its protein reads: CASSQDEKGANVLTF.